This TCR beta chain was recorded in a study of cytomegalovirus exposure and HLA in healthy donors. To note about this clone: Its antigen is unknown.

All donors participated as healthy donors of bone marrow. Findings and limits, study-wide: Some segments of the V type, notably TRBV6-2 and TRBV6-3, were excluded as indistinguishable. Among the CMV-associated chains, a few were confirmed in vitro as specific for CMV antigens.

CDR1 and CDR2 from the germline V gene are SGHTS and YDEGEE. The CDR3 is 16 residues long. The V end lost 4 bases, the J end lost 2 bases, and 17 bases lay between the germline ends. 60 Vbeta and 13 Jbeta primers were used in PCR. Using immunoSEQ multiplex PCR, the repertoire was profiled, and TCRdb retains in-frame clones only, with some absent. The sample lists about 98,000 clones; 80% to 90% were seen once. This clonotype was obtained from a man aged 35 to 55 in good health and CMV-seronegative. V usage is TRBV5-8 and J usage is TRBJ2-3, with D possibly matching TRBD2 (5 bases). Specimen: PBMCs. This CDR3 reads CASSLRAPKTTDTQYF. CDR3 in DNA: TGTGCCAGCAGCCTGAGGGCACCTAAAACCACAGATACGCAGTATTTT.